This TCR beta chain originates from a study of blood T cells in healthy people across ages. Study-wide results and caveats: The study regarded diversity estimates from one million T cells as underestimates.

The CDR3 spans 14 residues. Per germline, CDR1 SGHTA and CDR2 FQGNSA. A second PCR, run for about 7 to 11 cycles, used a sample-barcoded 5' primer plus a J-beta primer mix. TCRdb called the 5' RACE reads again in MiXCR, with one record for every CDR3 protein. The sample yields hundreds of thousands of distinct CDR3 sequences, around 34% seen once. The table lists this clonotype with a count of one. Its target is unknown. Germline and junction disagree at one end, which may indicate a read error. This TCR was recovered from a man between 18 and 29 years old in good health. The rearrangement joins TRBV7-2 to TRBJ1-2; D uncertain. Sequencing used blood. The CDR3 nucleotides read TGTGTCAGCAGCTTAGACCTTGGGAATCCGAGCTACACCTTC. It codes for CVSSLDLGNPSYTF.